The 27 T cell receptor beta chains below come from one sample, sequenced in a study of beta chain features in type 1 diabetes. Notes on the study in general: Type 1 diabetes patients had moderately but significantly shorter TCRB CDR3s in all four CD4+ subsets.

As every portion of the isolated RNA was reverse transcribed, the sequencing read expressed TCRB transcripts. Profiling relied on immunoSEQ multiplex PCR, and the TCRdb table lists in-frame clones only, not all of them. The data show a few hundred thousand clones, with 16% seen just once and about 0.078% held by the top ten. These receptors have no identified antigens. The sequencing sample was made of naive CD4+ T cells from blood. The receptors were sampled from a man under 40 with type 1 diabetes.

This clone turned up a few times. This chain connects TRBV5-4 to TRBJ2-7, with unresolved D. The CDR3 is 13 residues long. Trimming left V 1 base short and J 8 bases short, with 13 bases between. CDR1 and CDR2 (germline): SGHNT, YYREEE (reference sequence). Written as DNA, the CDR3 is TGTGCCAGCAGCTTGAAGGACGCTACACAGCAGTACTTC. It specifies CASSLKDATQQYF.

V and J are TRBV30 and TRBJ2-3; 12 nucleotides line up with TRBD2. CDR3 length: 16 amino acids. V lost 3 bases and J lost 0; bases outside the gene matches: 4. The germline V gene encodes CDR1 GTSNPN and CDR2 SVGIG (reference sequence). CDR3 DNA: TGTGCCTGGAGGACCGGACTAGCGGGAAGCACAGATACGCAGTATTTT. Translation: CAWRTGLAGSTDTQYF.

The chain employs TRBV5-6 and TRBJ1-2; TRBD1 aligns across 7 bases. V gave up 4 bases and J gave up 3 bases; unmatched junction bases: 3. In germline, CDR1 is SGHDT, CDR2 YYEEEE. This CDR3 has 13 residues. CDR3 in amino acids: CASSKGQYYGYTF. CDR3 in DNA: TGTGCCAGCAGCAAGGGACAGTACTATGGCTACACCTTC.

This sequence joins TRBV28 and TRBJ2-7; D possibly uses TRBD1 or TRBD2 (5 bases each). In germline, CDR1 is MDHEN, CDR2 SYDVKM. Trimming removed 6 bases at V and 2 bases at J, with 11 bases between. This CDR3 is built from 13 residues. The CDR3 loop reads CASSPGGTYEQYF. As DNA, the CDR3 is TGTGCCAGCAGCCCTGGGGGAACCTACGAGCAGTACTTC.

This clone was detected only a few times. V and J are TRBV7-2 and TRBJ2-2; D might be TRBD2 (5 bases). This CDR3 is 16 amino acids long. Germline V CDR1 and CDR2: SGHTA, FQGNSA. Trimming removed 8 bases at V and 0 bases at J, with 16 bases between. The CDR3 loop is CASPLARGSNTGELFF. The CDR3 DNA sequence: TGTGCCAGCCCCCTAGCCCGGGGATCGAACACCGGGGAGCTGTTTTTT.

V and J are TRBV18 and TRBJ2-5; D might be TRBD1 (5 bases). The germline V and J ends were trimmed by 3 bases and 5 bases, with 13 bases remaining between them. The CDR3 covers 14 residues. From germline, CDR1 is KGHSH and CDR2 LQKENI. The CDR3 loop reads CASSPWQGDETQYF. The DNA of the CDR3 is TGTGCCAGCTCACCGTGGCAGGGTGACGAGACCCAGTACTTC.

The gene calls are TRBV2 and TRBJ1-5, with 9 bases lining up with TRBD1. This CDR3 comprises 14 residues. Trimming at V came to 6 bases and at J to 5 bases, leaving 5 bases not matched to a gene. CDR1 is SNHLY and CDR2 is FYNNEI in the germline V gene. CDR3 DNA: TGTGCCAGCAGCGCGGACAGGGGTGATCAGCCCCAGCATTTT. This encodes CASSADRGDQPQHF.

The chain uses TRBV29-1 and TRBJ2-1; D might be TRBD2 (6 bases). Trimming took off 7 bases at V and 0 bases at J, with 19 bases between the two ends. The CDR3 runs to 16 residues. In germline, CDR1 is SQVTM, CDR2 ANQGSEA. The CDR3 region is CSALVGGASSYNEQFF. The CDR3, as DNA: TGCAGCGCCCTGGTGGGGGGAGCAAGCTCCTACAATGAGCAGTTCTTC.

The table lists this clone with a few counts. V usage is TRBV30 and J usage is TRBJ2-7; 7 bases map to TRBD1. This CDR3 has 10 amino acids. The ends lost 5 bases at V and 8 bases at J; junction bases unmatched: 3. Germline V gene sequence: CDR1 GTSNPN, CDR2 SVGIG (reference sequence). Here the CDR3 reads CAWGQVQQYF. The CDR3 DNA reads TGTGCCTGGGGACAGGTCCAGCAGTACTTC.

This clone has only a few counts. The genes are TRBV20-1 and TRBJ1-2; D is uncertain. V shed 4 bases and J shed 2 bases, with 5 bases lying between them. CDR3 size: 11 residues. Looked up from germline, CDR1 is DFQATT and CDR2 is SNEGSKA (reference sequence). CDR3 sequence: CSANRNYGYTF. CDR3 nucleotides: TGCAGTGCTAACAGAAACTATGGCTACACCTTC.

The rearrangement joins TRBV7-2 to TRBJ1-2, with 8 nucleotides matching TRBD1. Germline loops: CDR1 SGHTA, CDR2 FQGNSA. V lost 6 bases to trimming and J lost 4 bases; unmatched junction nucleotides: 10. CDR3 size: 15 residues. Here the CDR3 reads CASRPGQGQGYGYTF. In DNA, the CDR3 is TGTGCCAGCAGGCCAGGACAGGGTCAGGGCTATGGCTACACCTTC.

This chain connects TRBV30 to TRBJ1-5; 9 bases match TRBD1. The V and J ends lost 4 bases and 4 bases, in that order; junction bases with no gene match: 8. The germline V gene has CDR1 GTSNPN and CDR2 SVGIG (reference sequence). The CDR3 is 15 amino acids. As DNA, the CDR3 is TGTGCCTGGATTCCACGGACAGGGGCTAATCAGCCCCAGCATTTT. Its translation is CAWIPRTGANQPQHF.

J is TRBJ2-6 and V is TRBV6-6; 7 nucleotides match TRBD1. V lost 5 bases and J lost 4; bases outside the gene matches: 8. Per the germline V gene, CDR1 is MNHNY and CDR2 is SVGAGI (reference sequence). CDR3 size: 16 residues. CDR3 DNA: TGTGCCAGCAGTACCAAGGGGGCCCTCGGGGCCAACGTCCTGACTTTC. This codes for CASSTKGALGANVLTF.

This chain joins TRBV7-9 and TRBJ1-5; 9 positions match TRBD1. Germline V gives CDR1 SEHNR, CDR2 FQNEAQ (reference sequence). This CDR3 contains 13 residues. Trimming removed 4 bases from V and 7 bases from J; junction bases left unmatched: 2. The DNA for the CDR3 is TGTGCCAGCAGCTCGACAGGGGGACAGCCCCAGCATTTT. Its translation is CASSSTGGQPQHF.

The table lists this clone with a few counts. This chain joins TRBV29-1 and TRBJ2-1; TRBD2 matches at 9 bases. With 2 bases clipped from V and 7 bases from J, the junction kept 6 bases outside the gene matches. In germline, CDR1 is SQVTM, CDR2 ANQGSEA. The CDR3 is made up of 14 amino acids. In DNA, the CDR3 is TGCAGCGTTGAACGCGGGAGGGGGAAGAATGAGCAGTTCTTC. It translates to CSVERGRGKNEQFF.

The rearrangement links TRBV7-8 to TRBJ2-1, with D hard to call. V lost 5 bases and J 15 bases, leaving 20 bases between the germline ends. CDR1 SGHVS and CDR2 FQNEAQ come from the germline V gene. The CDR3 is 13 amino acids. DNA for the CDR3: TGTGCCAGCAGCACAGACTCCCGGGCCATGGGGTTCTTC. The encoded protein is CASSTDSRAMGFF.

This clone was picked up a small number of times. The rearrangement uses TRBV28 and TRBJ2-7; 9 nucleotides match TRBD1. Germline CDR1 and CDR2: MDHEN and SYDVKM. CDR3 size: 13 residues. J was trimmed by 11 bases and V by 8 bases; bases with no gene match: 13. The CDR3 DNA is TGTGCCAGCCGAAGAGCCGGGACAGGGATGAAGTACTTC. It is translated as CASRRAGTGMKYF.

The chain couples TRBV30 to TRBJ2-4, with 7 bases lining up with TRBD2. J gave up 15 bases and V 0 bases, and 5 bases lay outside the gene matches. The CDR3 has 11 residues. In germline, CDR1 is GTSNPN, CDR2 SVGIG (reference sequence). CDR3 bases: TGTGCCTGGAGTGTACGGCGGGAGAGGTACTTC. Its translation is CAWSVRRERYF.

This clone appeared a few times. The chain is built from TRBV28 and TRBJ1-1; 7 nucleotides line up with TRBD1. V trimming: 6 bases; J trimming: 8 bases; junction bases outside the gene matches: 9. Germline CDR1 MDHEN, CDR2 SYDVKM. This CDR3 has 13 amino acids. Written as DNA, the CDR3 is TGTGCCAGCAGCCTACCCCGGGACAGCGAAGCTTTCTTT. This sequence encodes CASSLPRDSEAFF.

In this sample, this clone turned up a few times. The V gene is TRBV27, the J gene TRBJ2-1; 10 positions match TRBD1. Germline V lookup: CDR1 MNHEY, CDR2 SMNVEV (reference sequence). V gave up 5 bases and J gave up 7 bases; unmatched junction bases: 14. This CDR3 has 17 residues. CDR3 loop: CASSPGVGTGDWNEQFF. CDR3 in DNA: TGTGCCAGCAGTCCCGGGGTGGGGACAGGGGATTGGAATGAGCAGTTCTTC.

This chain uses TRBV6-1 with TRBJ2-4; TRBD1 matches 7 bases. J lost 5 bases, V lost 10 bases, and 11 bases had no gene match. Per the germline V gene, CDR1 is MNHNS and CDR2 is SASEGT. The CDR3 spans 14 residues. CDR3 DNA: TGTGCCACCCACGAGGGGGCGAAGGAAAACATTCAGTACTTC. This codes for CATHEGAKENIQYF.

The chain combines TRBV28 with TRBJ2-6; possibly TRBD1 for D (6 bases). CDR1 is MDHEN and CDR2 is SYDVKM in the germline V gene. Trimming stripped 2 bases from V and 2 bases from J, with 7 bases between. The CDR3 has 15 residues. CDR3 sequence reads: CASSLRGTGANVLTF. CDR3 coding DNA: TGTGCCAGCAGTTTAAGGGGGACTGGGGCCAACGTCCTGACTTTC. The full variable domain, with the rest looked up from reference TRBV28 and TRBJ2-6, is DVKVTQSSRYLVKRTGEKVFLECVQDMDHENMFWYRQDPGLGLRLIYFSYDVKMKEKGDIPEGYSVSREKKERFSLILESASTNQTSMYLCASSLRGTGANVLTFGAGSRLTVL.

This rearrangement joins TRBV5-6 to TRBJ2-2; D not resolved. Germline V CDR1 and CDR2: SGHDT, YYEEEE. Trimming stripped 3 bases from V and 4 bases from J, with 13 bases between. This CDR3 has 15 amino acids. The CDR3 nucleotides are TGTGCCAGCAGCTGGGCAGCATTTTTCACCGGGGAGCTGTTTTTT. Its protein is CASSWAAFFTGELFF.

The table lists this clone with a few counts. J is TRBJ1-4 and V is TRBV6-5; D ambiguous. In germline, CDR1 is MNHEY, CDR2 SVGAGI. The ends were cut back, 6 bases at V and 0 bases at J, with 11 bases in the middle. This CDR3 region has 15 residues. The CDR3 nucleotides are TGTGCCAGCAGAGATGGCAGTGCAACTAATGAAAAACTGTTTTTT. Translated, it gives CASRDGSATNEKLFF.

The chain joins TRBV7-2 to TRBJ2-3; D not resolved. In germline, CDR1 is SGHTA, CDR2 FQGNSA. The V end was cut by 1 base, the J end by 4 bases, with 9 bases between. CDR3 length: 14 amino acids. CDR3 DNA: TGTGCCAGCAGCTTAGTGGGCTTGGCAGATACGCAGTATTTT. Residues: CASSLVGLADTQYF.

The chain carries TRBV7-9 and TRBJ2-5; tentative D call: TRBD2 (6 bases). The germline CDR1 and CDR2 sequences are SEHNR and FQNEAQ (reference sequence). This CDR3 has 13 amino acids. V was clipped by 5 bases and J by 5 bases, with 12 bases between them. The CDR3 bases are TGTGCCAGCAGCCCTCGGGGGTACGAGACCCAGTACTTC. Translated: CASSPRGYETQYF. The full variable domain, rest sourced from reference TRBV7-9 and TRBJ2-5, is DTGVSQNPRHKITKRGQNVTFRCDPISEHNRLYWYRQTLGQGPEFLTYFQNEAQLEKSRLLSDRFSAERPKGSFSTLEIQRTEQGDSAMYLCASSPRGYETQYFGPGTRLLVL.

Of note for this clone: The sample contains more than one DNA sequence encoding this CDR3. This chain connects TRBV29-1 to TRBJ2-5, with D unresolved. The CDR3 is 10 amino acids. In germline, CDR1 is SQVTM, CDR2 ANQGSEA. V was cut by 6 bases and J by 2 bases, with 4 bases left in between. For the CDR3, the DNA is TGCAGCGTCGGGCAAGAGACCCAGTACTTC. Encoded protein: CSVGQETQYF.